The T cell receptor beta chain described here comes from a study of blood T cell repertoires in COVID-19. Study at large: Acute-phase and convalescent COVID-19 samples originated in the United States, Italy and Spain. Nucleic acid was either cDNA or gDNA, and it came from T cells, B-cell-depleted T cells, or PBMCs.

In the source study's methods: Quantification of nucleated cells was approximated via reference gene primer amplification. Profiled with immunoSEQ multiplex PCR; TCRdb holds only in-frame clones, not every one. The V and J calls and clone size were taken over from that table, and D and trimming were inferred from the DNA. Of 150,000 to 200,000 clones in the sample, 88% were seen once. This clone was seen a single time. Sequencing was performed on peripheral blood. The clonotype comes from a man between 70 and 80 years old with active or convalescent COVID-19.

The CDR3 DNA reads TGTGCCAGCAGCGAAGACAGGGTGGGTCACACCTTC. Encoded protein: CASSEDRVGHTF. J is TRBJ1-2 and V is TRBV5-8; 7 bases are a match to TRBD1. The trim removed 4 bases at V and 12 bases at J, leaving 9 bases unmatched. The V gene's germline CDR1 is SGHTS and CDR2 YDEGEE. This CDR3 comprises 12 residues.